This TCR beta chain was sequenced for a study of blood T cell repertoires in COVID-19. Original processing methods: Estimates of nucleated cell counts were drawn from the amplification of reference gene primers. TCRdb's table, derived via immunoSEQ multiplex PCR, lists solely in-frame clones and lacks some. V and J calls and clone size are given by that table; D and trimming were obtained from the DNA. Found here are 370,000 or so clones, 81% of them singletons; the top ten hold about 1%. Source material: peripheral blood. The receptor's source is a human donor with acute or convalescent COVID-19. The donor label of this sample is uncertain.

In DNA form, the CDR3 reads TGTGCTAGTGCCGGGGGGTCCTATAGCAATCAGCCCCAGCATTTT. Encoded protein: CASAGGSYSNQPQHF. The rearrangement links TRBV12-5 to TRBJ1-5, with a tentative D call TRBD1 (5 bases). This CDR3 spans 15 amino acids. Germline CDR1 and CDR2: LGHNT and FRNRAP. The ends were cut back, 7 bases at V and 0 bases at J, with 13 bases in the middle.